This T cell receptor beta chain was captured in a study of blood T cell repertoires in COVID-19. Background on the study: Sample material is recorded as cDNA or gDNA derived from T cells, B-cell-depleted T cells, or PBMCs.

Profiling relied on immunoSEQ multiplex PCR, and the TCRdb table lists in-frame clones only, not all of them. The sample comprises approximately 180,000 clones, about 89% of which are singletons, and just under 2.5% rests with the top ten. Germline CDR1 and CDR2: KGHSH and LQKENI. V was trimmed by 10 bases and J by 6 bases, leaving 25 bases between them. This CDR3 contains 16 residues. The receptor comes from a man aged 35-49 years with active or convalescent COVID-19. V is TRBV18 and J is TRBJ1-3, with D possibly matching TRBD1 (6 bases). Input material: peripheral blood. CDR3 sequence (DNA): TGTGCCACCAGCTCGGCCCCTGGGGGGGGCGAAAACACCATATATTTT. Protein sequence: CATSSAPGGGENTIYF. Full variable domain (remainder filled in from reference TRBV18 and TRBJ1-3): NAGVMQNPRHLVRRRGQEARLRCSPMKGHSHVYWYRQLPEEGLKFMVYLQKENIIDESGMPKERFSAEFPKEGPSILRIQQVVRGDSAAYFCATSSAPGGGENTIYFGEGSWLTVV.